These 23 T cell receptor beta chains were all obtained from the same sample, sequenced in a study of cytomegalovirus exposure and HLA in healthy donors. The PCR ran on 60 Vbeta and 13 Jbeta primers. Some clones are missing from TCRdb's copy, which holds only in-frame ones; the method was immunoSEQ multiplex PCR. The sample consists of 120,000 or so clones, approximately 66% of them appearing once. Sequencing input: PBMCs. All receptors come from a middle-aged woman in good health and CMV-seropositive.

This clone was seen only a few times. The genes are TRBV6-4 and TRBJ2-3, with TRBD2 identical over 7 bases. Germline V lookup: CDR1 MRHNA, CDR2 SNTAGT. V was pared by 4 bases and J by 5 bases, with 9 bases of the junction left unmatched. The length of the CDR3 is 15 residues. CDR3 region: CASSVGAGEGDTQYF. CDR3 in DNA: TGTGCCAGCAGTGTTGGGGCGGGAGAAGGAGATACGCAGTATTTT.

A note on this clone: Other DNA sequences in the sample encode the same CDR3. This chain uses TRBV25-1 with TRBJ2-2, with D tentatively TRBD2 (6 bases). This CDR3 region has 14 residues. Germline CDR1 MGHDK, CDR2 SYGVNS. With 1 base removed from V and 3 bases from J, the gap between germline ends came to 6 bases. The CDR3 DNA reads TGTGCCAGCAGTGAATGGGGGGACACCGGGGAGCTGTTTTTT. The encoded protein is CASSEWGDTGELFF.

The J gene is TRBJ1-1, the V gene TRBV6-1; D ambiguous. This CDR3 is built from 14 residues. The V end was cut by 5 bases, the J end by 7 bases, with 17 bases between. Germline V gives CDR1 MNHNS, CDR2 SASEGT. In nucleotides, the CDR3 is TGTGCCAGCAGTTATTCGACGGTCCGGGATGAAGCTTTCTTT. Residues: CASSYSTVRDEAFF.

The chain recombines TRBV6-5 with TRBJ2-7; TRBD1 might be the D (6 bases). The CDR3 sequence is 14 residues long. Per germline, CDR1 MNHEY and CDR2 SVGAGI. V shed 6 bases and J shed 6 bases, with 18 bases lying between them. The CDR3 DNA reads TGTGCCAGCAGATCATCGACAGGTACTCCCGAGCAGTACTTC. Encoded protein: CASRSSTGTPEQYF.

The V gene is TRBV28, the J gene TRBJ2-1; a possible D gene is TRBD1 (5 bases). The CDR3 loop spans 11 amino acids. V shed 9 bases and J shed 4 bases, with 7 bases lying between them. CDR1 MDHEN and CDR2 SYDVKM come from the germline V gene. The CDR3 spells CARTAYNEQFF. The CDR3 nucleotides read TGTGCCAGGACAGCGTACAATGAGCAGTTCTTC.

The rearrangement links TRBV6-1 to TRBJ2-7, with D possibly matching TRBD2 (6 bases). V was cut by 7 bases and J by 1 base, with 14 bases left in between. This CDR3 comprises 14 residues. Per the germline V gene, CDR1 is MNHNS and CDR2 is SASEGT. DNA of the CDR3: TGTGCCAGCACAAAAATGGGGAGGTCCTACGAGCAGTACTTC. Its protein is CASTKMGRSYEQYF.

The rearrangement links TRBV5-4 to TRBJ2-7; D remains ambiguous. The germline V gene encodes CDR1 SGHNT and CDR2 YYREEE (reference sequence). The CDR3 covers 12 residues. Trimming stripped 1 base from V and 7 bases from J, with 9 bases between. The CDR3 region is CASSLMGMEQYF. The CDR3 nucleotides read TGTGCCAGCAGCTTGATGGGCATGGAGCAGTACTTC.

This clone appeared a single time. The V gene is TRBV5-1, the J gene TRBJ2-5; 14 nucleotides agree with TRBD2. The CDR3 is 17 residues long. Looked up from germline, CDR1 is SGHRS and CDR2 is YFSETQ. With V trimmed by 1 base and J by 1 base, 3 bases remained unmatched. The CDR3 nucleotides are TGCGCCAGCAGCTTGTTGGGACTAGCGGGGGTCCAAGAGACCCAGTACTTC. Residues: CASSLLGLAGVQETQYF.

V gene TRBV9 combines with J gene TRBJ1-4; 7 bases agree with TRBD1. The V and J ends lost 3 bases and 2 bases, in that order; junction bases with no gene match: 4. The germline V gene encodes CDR1 SGDLS and CDR2 YYNGEE. The CDR3 has 15 residues. Here the CDR3 DNA reads TGTGCCAGCAGCGCCTCGGGACAGACTAATGAAAAACTGTTTTTT. Amino acids: CASSASGQTNEKLFF. The variable domain in full, completed from reference TRBV9 and TRBJ1-4, reads DSGVTQTPKHLITATGQRVTLRCSPRSGDLSVYWYQQSLDQGLQFLIQYYNGEERAKGNILERFSAQQFPDLHSELNLSSLELGDSALYFCASSASGQTNEKLFFGSGTQLSVL.

The chain combines TRBV2 with TRBJ1-4; D gene uncertain. Trimming cost V 3 bases and J 2 bases, with 10 bases left between them. The germline V gene has CDR1 SNHLY and CDR2 FYNNEI. The CDR3 is 15 amino acids. CDR3 amino acids: CASSDGVETNEKLFF. CDR3 DNA sequence: TGTGCCAGCAGTGACGGGGTGGAGACTAATGAAAAACTGTTTTTT.

The gene calls are TRBV28 and TRBJ1-1, with D perhaps matching TRBD1 (5 bases). This CDR3 has 11 amino acids. In germline, CDR1 is MDHEN, CDR2 SYDVKM. With 10 bases removed from V and 4 bases from J, the gap between germline ends came to 10 bases. The CDR3 region is CATGGSTEAFF. In DNA, the CDR3 is TGTGCCACTGGGGGGAGCACTGAAGCTTTCTTT.

This sequence joins TRBV25-1 and TRBJ2-2; D uncertain. Trimming removed 0 bases from V and 4 bases from J, with 6 bases in between. This CDR3 contains 14 residues. Looked up from germline, CDR1 is MGHDK and CDR2 is SYGVNS. The CDR3 DNA reads as TGTGCCAGCAGTGAATATACCGGCACCGGGGAGCTGTTTTTT. Translating it yields CASSEYTGTGELFF.

The rearrangement joins TRBV11-3 to TRBJ2-1; 10 bases line up with TRBD2. The germline V gene has CDR1 SGHNT and CDR2 YENEEA. V was pared by 1 base and J by 5 bases, with 2 bases of the junction left unmatched. The CDR3 contains 15 residues. The CDR3 sequence: CASSLGTSGHNEQFF. In nucleotides, the CDR3 is TGTGCCAGCAGCTTAGGGACTAGCGGTCACAATGAGCAGTTCTTC.

The table lists this clone with a few counts. The chain is built from TRBV11-2 and TRBJ2-5, with D hard to call. The J call may be incorrect, as the DNA end agrees better with TRBJ2-7. Germline assignment: CDR1 SGHAT and CDR2 FQNNGV. This CDR3 has 13 residues. In DNA, the CDR3 is TGTGCCAGCAGCCAACTGCGAACCTACGAGCAGTACTTC. Amino acids: CASSQLRTYEQYF.

The chain employs TRBV28 and TRBJ1-2; tentatively, D is TRBD1 (6 bases). V lost 6 bases, J lost 1 base, and 15 bases lay in between. This CDR3 is built from 15 residues. The germline V gene has CDR1 MDHEN and CDR2 SYDVKM. Written as DNA, the CDR3 is TGTGCCAGCAGAAACCAGGACAGCTATAACTATGGCTACACCTTC. Translated: CASRNQDSYNYGYTF.

In nucleotides, the CDR3 is TGCGCCAGCAGCCTGGACAGGGCCAATTCACCCCTCCACTTT. Amino acids: CASSLDRANSPLHF. The chain combines TRBV5-1 with TRBJ1-6; 8 bases are a match to TRBD1. CDR1 SGHRS and CDR2 YFSETQ come from the germline V gene. The CDR3 sequence is 14 residues long. The V segment lost 4 bases and the J segment 7 bases; nucleotides outside the gene matches: 4.

The chain is built from TRBV6-1 and TRBJ2-3, with TRBD2 matching over 11 bases. Germline V CDR1 and CDR2: MNHNS, SASEGT. The CDR3 consists of 14 residues. Trimming removed 5 bases from V and 5 bases from J; junction bases left unmatched: 3. The CDR3 DNA sequence: TGTGCCAGCAGTACTAGCGGGAGTGGAGATACGCAGTATTTT. This codes for CASSTSGSGDTQYF.

The chain has TRBV7-9 and TRBJ2-3, with a weak D call TRBD2 (6 bases). The V end lost 6 bases, the J end lost 3 bases, and 10 bases lay between the germline ends. The CDR3 runs 13 residues. Germline CDR1 and CDR2: SEHNR and FQNEAQ (reference sequence). DNA for the CDR3: TGTGCCAGCAGATTACTAGCTACAGATACGCAGTATTTT. Amino acids: CASRLLATDTQYF.

The genes are TRBV28 and TRBJ1-2; D remains ambiguous. Trimming shortened V by 5 bases and J by 2 bases, and 9 bases separated the two germline ends. The CDR3 contains 13 residues. The germline V gene encodes CDR1 MDHEN and CDR2 SYDVKM. The CDR3 nucleotides read TGTGCCAGCAGTCCAAATCAGAACTATGGCTACACCTTC. It translates to CASSPNQNYGYTF.

The CDR3 coding sequence is TGTGCCAGCAGAACGCCAGGGGGTTGGTGGACTGAAGCTTTCTTT. It is translated as CASRTPGGWWTEAFF. The chain uses TRBV6-5 and TRBJ1-1; TRBD1 matches at 7 bases. Germline CDR1 MNHEY, CDR2 SVGAGI. The CDR3 runs to 15 residues. The V segment lost 6 bases and the J segment 5 bases; nucleotides outside the gene matches: 12.

The chain joins TRBV30 to TRBJ1-2, with D hard to call. From germline, CDR1 is GTSNPN and CDR2 SVGIG (reference sequence). V shed 0 bases and J shed 8 bases, with 10 bases lying between them. CDR3 size: 12 residues. CDR3 sequence: CAWSVQILGYTF. Written as DNA, the CDR3 is TGTGCCTGGAGTGTACAAATCCTGGGCTACACCTTC.

The chain combines TRBV28 with TRBJ2-7, with 7 bases identical to TRBD2. J was trimmed by 2 bases and V by 0 bases; bases with no gene match: 16. Germline loops: CDR1 MDHEN, CDR2 SYDVKM. This CDR3 has 19 residues. The DNA for the CDR3 is TGTGCCAGCAGTTTATGGCTGGCAGGGAATCTAGCGGACCCCTACGAGCAGTACTTC. Encoded protein: CASSLWLAGNLADPYEQYF.

The rearrangement joins TRBV28 to TRBJ1-5; possibly TRBD1 for D (5 bases). V was trimmed by 2 bases and J by 0 bases, leaving 14 bases between them. Germline lookup yields CDR1 MDHEN and CDR2 SYDVKM. The CDR3 covers 17 residues. The CDR3 coding sequence is TGTGCCAGCAGTTTAGGGGCCGCACCTTATAGCAATCAGCCCCAGCATTTT. This codes for CASSLGAAPYSNQPQHF.